The 8 T cell receptor beta chains below all came from one sample that was sequenced in a study of control samples from healthy donors and cancer patients. Generated by immunoSEQ multiplex PCR, the TCRdb table keeps only in-frame clones and is missing some. The data show 150,000 to 200,000 clones, with 91% seen just once and roughly 1.6% held by the top ten. The sequencing sample was made of blood. The receptors here all came from a woman aged 30 to 39 in good health.

The rearrangement joins TRBV11-3 to TRBJ1-3; D might be TRBD1 (6 bases). Between the trimmed V and J ends, which lost 5 bases and 3 bases, there was a span of 14 bases. The germline V gene has CDR1 SGHNT and CDR2 YENEEA. The CDR3 has 15 residues. CDR3 bases: TGTGCCAGCAGCCTAACAGGGAGCGTTGGAAACACCATATATTTT. Its translation: CASSLTGSVGNTIYF.

DNA of the CDR3: TGTGCCAGCAGTCGACAGGGAAAAAACACCATATATTTT. This sequence encodes CASSRQGKNTIYF. The chain combines TRBV2 with TRBJ1-3; TRBD1 matches at 7 bases. Trimming cost V 5 bases and J 6 bases; bases outside gene matches: 4. Germline assignment: CDR1 SNHLY and CDR2 FYNNEI. The CDR3 contains 13 residues.

This chain joins TRBV27 and TRBJ1-1; the match to TRBD1 covers 11 bases. The CDR3 has 18 amino acids. The germline gives CDR1 MNHEY, CDR2 SMNVEV (reference sequence). J was trimmed by 6 bases and V by 0 bases; bases with no gene match: 12. For the CDR3, the DNA is TGTGCCAGCAGTTTATCCCCGGGACAGGGGGATCGGGCACCTGAAGCTTTCTTT. The encoded protein is CASSLSPGQGDRAPEAFF.

The CDR3 region has the DNA TGTGCCAGCAGGCGGGGACTGCCCTTAGAAGAAAAACTGTTTTTT. Protein sequence: CASRRGLPLEEKLFF. The chain couples TRBV28 to TRBJ1-4; D possibly corresponds to TRBD1 (5 bases). CDR1 MDHEN and CDR2 SYDVKM come from the germline V gene. The ends were cut back, 6 bases at V and 8 bases at J, with 19 bases in the middle. The CDR3 sequence is 15 residues long.

This clone was picked up a small number of times. The V and J genes are TRBV4-3 and TRBJ2-7, with TRBD1 matching 8 bases. V gave up 0 bases and J gave up 2 bases; unmatched junction bases: 6. There are 16 residues in the CDR3. Germline loops: CDR1 LGHNA, CDR2 YSLEER. The CDR3 DNA reads as TGCGCCAGCAGCCAAGATCCCACAGGGGGTCCCTACGAGCAGTACTTC. Translation gives CASSQDPTGGPYEQYF.

V gene TRBV6-6 combines with J gene TRBJ1-5; 7 bases are a match to TRBD1. CDR1 and CDR2 (germline): MNHNY, SVGAGI (reference sequence). V was pared by 2 bases and J by 2 bases, with 3 bases of the junction left unmatched. The CDR3 length is 15 residues. The CDR3 loop reads CASSYDREGNQPQHF. Written as DNA, the CDR3 is TGTGCCAGCAGTTACGACAGGGAGGGCAATCAGCCCCAGCATTTT.

DNA of the CDR3: TGTGCCAGCAGTTACGCGGCAGGGATGGGCAATCAGCCCCAGCATTTT. Translating gives CASSYAAGMGNQPQHF. The rearrangement uses TRBV6-5 and TRBJ1-5, with a weak D call TRBD1 (5 bases). CDR1 and CDR2 (germline): MNHEY, SVGAGI. Trimming removed 2 bases from V and 2 bases from J, with 13 bases in between. There are 16 residues in the CDR3.

This clone was seen only once. This chain uses TRBV11-3 with TRBJ1-3, with D perhaps TRBD1 (6 bases). Trimming took off 4 bases at V and 3 bases at J, with 7 bases between the two ends. Germline assignment: CDR1 SGHNT and CDR2 YENEEA. This CDR3 region has 13 residues. DNA of the CDR3: TGTGCCAGCAGCTGGGACAATGGAAACACCATATATTTT. Encoded protein: CASSWDNGNTIYF.